Shown below are 21 T cell receptor beta chains from a single sample sequenced in a study of tumor and adjacent non-tumor tissue in lung cancer. A modified ARM-PCR protocol with three rounds of nested PCR amplified TCRbeta. TCRdb passed the multiplex PCR reads through MiXCR, listing each CDR3 protein once. Counted here are over 60,000 distinct CDR3 sequences, about three quarters occurring once; the ten biggest clones make up roughly 27%. No cell sorting was done before RNA was extracted from the tissue. Sequencing was performed on lung tumor tissue. The receptors stem from a man in his 60s with non-small cell lung cancer.

Of note for this clonotype: This may be a read error, as it is one base from a much larger clone. The genes are TRBV28 and TRBJ1-5; perhaps TRBD1 as D (6 bases). The last part of the DNA fits TRBJ2-3 better; the J call may be wrong. Germline-derived CDR1 and CDR2 are MDHEN and SYDVKM. The CDR3 is made up of 15 amino acids. DNA for the CDR3: TGTGCCAGCAGTCCACAGGGTTATAGCAATCAGCCCCAGTATTTT. It codes for CASSPQGYSNQPQYF.

For this clonotype: This may stem from a read error, because a much larger clone lies one nucleotide away. V is TRBV28 and J is TRBJ1-2, with 7 nucleotides matching TRBD1. Unmatched junction bases numbered 18, after V lost 5 bases and J lost 6 bases. Germline V lookup: CDR1 MDHEN, CDR2 SYDVKM. The CDR3 extends over 17 amino acids. The DNA of the CDR3 is TGTGCCAGCAGTGGGGGTAGGGGACAGACAGGGCAGGATGGCTACACCTTC. Protein product: CASSGGRGQTGQDGYTF.

With regard to this clonotype: The missing conserved phenylalanine or tryptophan at the end of this CDR3 makes a read error likely. V usage is TRBV20-1 and J usage is TRBJ2-1; D not resolved. The CDR3 contains 11 residues. CDR1 is DFQATT and CDR2 is SNEGSKA in the germline V gene (reference sequence). CDR3: CSAIPYNEQFV. Here the CDR3 DNA reads TGCAGTGCTATCCCCTATAATGAGCAGTTCGTC.

V and J are TRBV20-1 and TRBJ2-7, with TRBD2 identical over 7 bases. V shed 0 bases and J 0 bases; nucleotides not matched to a gene: 26. Per the germline V gene, CDR1 is DFQATT and CDR2 is SNEGSKA (reference sequence). The CDR3 has 22 amino acids. The CDR3 here is CSARDLWGTSGAEMGLSYEQYF. Here the CDR3 DNA reads TGCAGTGCTAGAGACCTCTGGGGGACCAGCGGGGCCGAGATGGGGCTCTCCTACGAGCAGTACTTC.

Regarding this clonotype: Given a much more abundant clone one base away, this may be a read error. The V and J genes are TRBV11-2 and TRBJ2-7; 8 bases map to TRBD2. Looked up from germline, CDR1 is SGHAT and CDR2 is FQNNGV. The trim removed 5 bases at V and 3 bases at J, leaving 6 bases unmatched. This CDR3 has 14 amino acids. Here the CDR3 DNA reads TGTGCCAGCAGCATAGGGGGACTAGTCTACGAGCAGTACTTC. Amino acids: CASSIGGLVYEQYF. Supplemented by reference TRBV11-2 and TRBJ2-7, the full variable domain reads EAGVAQSPRYKIIEKRQSVAFWCNPISGHATLYWYQQILGQGPKLLIQFQNNGVVDDSQLPKDRFSAERLKGVDSTLKIQPAKLEDSAVYLCASSIGGLVYEQYFGPGTRLTVT.

As to this clonotype: A much larger clone is a single base away; this may be a read error. CDR3 bases: TGTGCCAGCAGATTAGAGGGCTATGGCTACACCTTC. Translating gives CASRLEGYGYTF. The genes are TRBV28 and TRBJ1-2; no clear D gene. Germline V gene sequence: CDR1 MDHEN, CDR2 SYDVKM. Between the trimmed V and J ends, which lost 6 bases and 4 bases, there was a span of 9 bases. The CDR3 is 12 amino acids.

V gene TRBV5-6 combines with J gene TRBJ2-7; possible D gene TRBD2, 6 bases. V lost 3 bases and J 7 bases, leaving 20 bases between the germline ends. CDR1 and CDR2 (germline): SGHDT, YYEEEE. The CDR3 covers 15 residues. CDR3 region: CASSSGVREVYEQYF. Here the CDR3 DNA reads TGTGCCAGCAGCTCCGGGGTGAGGGAGGTCTATGAGCAGTACTTC.

A word on this clonotype: At one end, the junction sequence differs from germline, possibly due to a read error. The chain carries TRBV29-1 and TRBJ1-1; D remains unclear. The CDR3 runs to 12 residues. The V gene's germline CDR1 is SQVTM and CDR2 ANQGSEA. The CDR3 region is CSAYMTRTESFF. The CDR3 bases are TGCAGCGCCTATATGACTCGGACTGAATCTTTCTTT.

The rearrangement links TRBV19 to TRBJ2-1, with D possibly being TRBD1 (5 bases). The V end lost 2 bases, the J end lost 0 bases, and 8 bases lay between the germline ends. CDR3 length: 15 amino acids. Germline V lookup: CDR1 LNHDA, CDR2 SQIVND (reference sequence). Here the CDR3 reads CASSIFRGSYNEQFF. The CDR3 DNA sequence: TGTGCCAGTAGTATATTTAGGGGCTCCTACAATGAGCAGTTCTTC. The full variable domain, rest sourced from reference TRBV19 and TRBJ2-1, is DGGITQSPKYLFRKEGQNVTLSCEQNLNHDAMYWYRQDPGQGLRLIYYSQIVNDFQKGDIAEGYSVSREKKESFPLTVTSAQKNPTAFYLCASSIFRGSYNEQFFGPGTRLTVL.

Comment on this clonotype: The DNA is left out, because the CDR3 cannot be placed on it with certainty; the CDR3 is given as TCRdb lists it. The CDR3 sequence: CANSYTCGTGELFF. The chain recombines TRBV11-1 with TRBJ2-2. From germline, CDR1 is SGHAT and CDR2 FQDESV (reference sequence). The CDR3 spans 14 residues, counting both ends.

A remark on this clonotype: The final CDR3 position lacks the conserved phenylalanine or tryptophan, pointing to a likely read error. V usage is TRBV20-1 and J usage is TRBJ1-1, with D hard to call. Germline CDR1 is DFQATT and CDR2 is SNEGSKA (reference sequence). V shed 3 bases and J shed 3 bases, with 14 bases lying between them. The CDR3 covers 14 residues. CDR3 in amino acids: CSARDLGFYTEAFY. DNA for the CDR3: TGCAGTGCTAGGGATCTTGGGTTTTACACTGAAGCTTTCTAT.

Comment on this clonotype: One base away lies a much larger clone, so this may be a sequencing read error. The rearrangement joins TRBV6-2 or TRBV6-3 to TRBJ1-1; TRBD1 matches 7 bases. CDR1 MNHEY and CDR2 SVGEGT come from the germline V gene. The CDR3 loop spans 15 amino acids. CDR3 sequence reads: CTSRKGGQMNTEAFF. CDR3 nucleotides: TGTACCAGCAGAAAGGGGGGACAGATGAACACTGAAGCTTTCTTT.

About this clonotype itself: The junction differs from germline at one of its ends, possibly a read error. This rearrangement joins TRBV20-1 to TRBJ1-5, with D hard to call. The V gene's germline CDR1 is DFQATT and CDR2 SNEGSKA (reference sequence). The length of the CDR3 is 15 residues. CDR3 sequence reads: CSGRSPGRVNQSQHF. CDR3 nucleotides: TGCAGTGGTAGAAGTCCCGGACGGGTAAATCAGTCCCAGCATTTT.

About this clonotype itself: A read error may explain this, as a much larger clone is one base away. This sequence joins TRBV24-1 and TRBJ2-6; D is undetermined. The CDR3 consists of 16 residues. Germline V lookup: CDR1 KGHDR, CDR2 SFDVKD. In nucleotides, the CDR3 is TGTGCCATCAGTGATGCAGCAGGTCCCGGGGCCAACGTCCTGACTTTC. This encodes CAISDAAGPGANVLTF.

About this clonotype itself: One base away lies a much larger clone, so this may be a sequencing read error. The chain links TRBV30 to TRBJ1-1; D unclear. V lost 8 bases and J 1 base, leaving 14 bases between the germline ends. CDR3 size: 13 residues. Germline V gene sequence: CDR1 GTSNPN, CDR2 SVGIG (reference sequence). CDR3 sequence (DNA): TGTGCCGCAGAGCGAAACAGGAACACTGAAGCTTTCTTT. This translates into CAAERNRNTEAFF.

The sample holds a few counts of this clonotype. This may come from a read error, since a much larger clone is one base off. V usage is TRBV6-6 and J usage is TRBJ1-5, with D perhaps TRBD1 (5 bases). This CDR3 comprises 16 residues. Germline lookup yields CDR1 MNHNY and CDR2 SVGAGI (reference sequence). Trimming stripped 1 base from V and 2 bases from J, with 12 bases between. CDR3 sequence reads: CASSYYTGGGNQPQHF. In DNA form, the CDR3 reads TGTGCCAGCAGTTACTACACAGGTGGGGGCAATCAGCCCCAGCATTTT.

Details on this clonotype: One end of the junction fails to match germline, which may point to a read error. This chain joins TRBV20-1 and TRBJ2-2; 7 nucleotides line up with TRBD2. The CDR3 loop spans 16 amino acids. CDR1 and CDR2 (germline): DFQATT, SNEGSKA (reference sequence). The CDR3 loop reads CSATLVGGPETGDLFF. The CDR3 DNA reads as TGCAGTGCTACTTTAGTGGGAGGGCCTGAGACCGGGGACCTGTTTTTT.

V usage is TRBV12-5 and J usage is TRBJ2-7; 9 nucleotides match TRBD2. The CDR3 length is 18 residues. Germline lookup yields CDR1 LGHNT and CDR2 FRNRAP. The V segment lost 1 base and the J segment 2 bases; nucleotides outside the gene matches: 12. The DNA for the CDR3 is TGTGCTAGTGGTTTGGATAAATCGAGACTAGCGGCTCCCTACGAGCAGTACTTC. Translating it yields CASGLDKSRLAAPYEQYF.

This clonotype was observed once. A read error may account for a junction end that differs from germline. The chain is built from TRBV5-4 and TRBJ1-5; a weak D match, TRBD1 (6 bases). This CDR3 spans 14 amino acids. Germline V CDR1 and CDR2: SGHNT, YYREEE (reference sequence). DNA of the CDR3: TGTGCCAGCAGCATGGGTCGGGACAATCATCCCCAGCATTTT. It encodes CASSMGRDNHPQHF. The entire variable domain, with the rest obtained from reference TRBV5-4 and TRBJ1-5, is as follows: ETGVTQSPTHLIKTRGQQVTLRCSSQSGHNTVSWYQQALGQGPQFIFQYYREEENGRGNFPPRFSGLQFPNYSSELNVNALELDDSALYLCASSMGRDNHPQHFGDGTRLSIL.

A remark on this clonotype: Compared with germline, one end of the junction differs, possibly owing to a read error. This rearrangement joins TRBV20-1 to TRBJ2-7, with D perhaps given as TRBD1 or TRBD2 (6 bases each). The CDR3 loop spans 15 amino acids. CDR1 is DFQATT, CDR2 SNEGSKA, per germline (reference sequence). The chain's CDR3 is CSVRDGGGGSYKQYF. CDR3 DNA sequence: TGTAGTGTTAGAGATGGAGGGGGAGGCTCCTACAAACAGTACTTC.

V is TRBV6-1 and J is TRBJ1-1; D may be TRBD1 (5 bases). CDR1 is MNHNS, CDR2 SASEGT, per germline. This CDR3 contains 13 residues. The CDR3 is CVGTSRVNTEAFF. The CDR3 nucleotides read TGTGTCGGCACCTCCAGGGTGAACACTGAAGCTTTCTTT.